This note documents a single T cell receptor beta chain sequence. The table lists this clone with many counts. The antigen it recognizes is unknown. Base-call qualities are not available, and no considerably larger clone is one nucleotide away. No patient had received any treatment before thyroid surgery. Using T-cell receptor beta sequencing, the study looked back at clinical samples from patients collected from about 2011 to 2019. V loses 5 bases at its end and J loses 2 bases; junction bases beyond the gene matches: 3. The CDR3 contains 14 residues, cysteine and phenylalanine counted. Only the CDR3 DNA stays, 42 bases, in frame from base 1. CDR1 and CDR2, looked up from the germline V gene (reference sequence), are LNHDA and SQIVND. Libraries were constructed by PCR. These reads were obtained on an Illumina HiSeq 4000. The TCR beta-chain CDR3 region of each patient was profiled by high-throughput sequencing. Per the source publication's procedure: CDR3 differences across clinicopathological groups were used to build a classifier for discriminating distant-metastatic papillary thyroid cancer patients. The Shannon index was used to measure repertoire diversity, and the Morisita-Horn index was used to measure how similar tumor and blood repertoires were. TCRdb ran its own pipeline on the public reads, namely fastp trimming at Q25 and MiXCR clone calling, and kept in-frame beta chains. The V and J calls here are based on TCRdb, not the publication. Across this sample there are almost 70,000 clones, with 13% to 15% seen only once. The ten largest make up 5% to 8% of the sample.

The data were obtained in a study of metastatic and nonmetastatic thyroid tumors (dated by TCRdb to about 2020). About the full investigation: Repertoires were compared across peripheral blood and tumor or nodule tissue samples from malignant and benign thyroid patients. Broader findings and caveats from the paper: In both blood and tumor samples, TCR beta diversity was reported to be significantly higher in malignant tumors than in benign nodules.

The chain links TRBV19 with TRBJ1-1; TRBD1 aligns with 9 central bases. The sequence was obtained from a male donor with papillary thyroid cancer or a benign thyroid nodule (not recorded which). Some clones in this sample may be carry-over from other donors' samples. Source material: blood. In nucleotides, the sequence is TGTGCCAGTAGTTGGACAGGGGTAAACACTGAAGCTTTCTTT. Its translation reads: CASSWTGVNTEAFF.